This entry lists 28 T cell receptor beta chains sequenced from one sample in a study of T cells in Graves' hyperthyroidism and ophthalmopathy. Template material for amplifying TCR beta CDR3 regions consisted of RNA transcripts. The primer set for the first-round RT-PCR of the TCR CDR3 was HTBI. TCRdb reanalysed the multiplex PCR reads using MiXCR and keeps one entry per CDR3 protein. Here the sample spans some 650,000 distinct CDR3 sequences, about a sixth being singletons. The sequenced sample was blood. The receptors derive from a woman in her 40s with Graves' ophthalmopathy.

This clonotype was seen repeatedly, ten times or more. The rearrangement joins TRBV28 to TRBJ2-1; 7 bases agree with TRBD2. Germline V gene lookup returns CDR1 MDHEN and CDR2 SYDVKM. V lost 5 bases to trimming and J lost 0 bases; unmatched junction nucleotides: 7. CDR3 size: 16 residues. CDR3 residues: CASSRPSGSSYNEQFF. For the CDR3, the DNA is TGTGCCAGCAGTAGACCTAGCGGAAGCTCCTACAATGAGCAGTTCTTC.

There are many counts of this clonotype. The chain couples TRBV28 to TRBJ2-6; 11 bases map to TRBD2. In germline, CDR1 is MDHEN, CDR2 SYDVKM. The CDR3 is made up of 17 amino acids. The V gene end was trimmed by 5 bases and the J gene end by 0 bases; junction bases not matched to a gene: 3. CDR3 amino acids: CASSTSGSSSGANVLTF. The DNA of the CDR3 is TGTGCCAGCAGTACTAGCGGGAGCAGCTCTGGGGCCAACGTCCTGACTTTC.

The rearrangement uses TRBV28 and TRBJ1-1, with unresolved D. V was shortened by 1 base and J by 5 bases, with 8 bases between the two germline ends. Germline V gene lookup returns CDR1 MDHEN and CDR2 SYDVKM. The CDR3 runs to 13 residues. In DNA form, the CDR3 reads TGTGCCAGCAGTTTATTTAGTGAAACTGAAGCTTTCTTT. Protein sequence: CASSLFSETEAFF.

The V call is TRBV4-1, the J call TRBJ1-4, with D maybe TRBD1 (6 bases). V was clipped by 0 bases and J by 5 bases, with 10 bases between them. The CDR3 sequence is 15 residues long. Germline V gene lookup returns CDR1 MGHRA and CDR2 YSYEKL. CDR3 protein: CASSQEGTPNEKLFF. DNA of the CDR3: TGCGCCAGCAGCCAAGAAGGGACACCCAATGAAAAACTGTTTTTT.

The chain combines TRBV11-2 with TRBJ2-4; 7 bases are a match to TRBD1. CDR1 is SGHAT and CDR2 is FQNNGV in the germline V gene. CDR3 length equals 15 residues. J lost 9 bases, V lost 2 bases, and 10 bases had no gene match. CDR3 in DNA: TGTGCCAGCAGCTTACCGCTTAGGACAGGTGGCATTCAGTACTTC. This translates into CASSLPLRTGGIQYF.

The chain joins TRBV4-1 to TRBJ2-7, with 7 bases fitting TRBD2. Per the germline V gene, CDR1 is MGHRA and CDR2 is YSYEKL. After removal of 3 bases from V and 4 bases from J, the junction contained 12 bases not matched to a gene. This CDR3 region has 16 residues. CDR3 coding DNA: TGCGCCAGCAGCCATGTACTAGCGCGATTTGCTTACGAGCAGTACTTC. Residues: CASSHVLARFAYEQYF.

This clonotype was counted many times. In DNA, the CDR3 is TGTGCCAGCAGTGAACTTCAGACTAGCGGGGGGCTGAATACGCAGTATTTT. It yields the protein CASSELQTSGGLNTQYF. This chain joins TRBV2 and TRBJ2-3; TRBD2 matches at 13 bases. This CDR3 is 17 amino acids long. Losses at the gene ends were 2 bases for V and 7 bases for J; bases not matched to a gene: 9. The germline gives CDR1 SNHLY, CDR2 FYNNEI.

The sample holds many counts of this clonotype. V usage is TRBV5-1 and J usage is TRBJ2-3, with D uncertain. Trimming removed 1 base from V and 2 bases from J, with 11 bases in between. CDR1 is SGHRS, CDR2 YFSETQ, per germline. The CDR3 is 15 amino acids. CDR3 protein: CASSLKLDLTDTQYF. CDR3 bases: TGCGCCAGCAGCTTGAAGTTAGACCTCACAGATACGCAGTATTTT.

This clonotype showed up many times. The rearrangement uses TRBV2 and TRBJ1-5; D is possibly TRBD1 (6 bases). The ends were cut back, 6 bases at V and 3 bases at J, with 9 bases in the middle. In germline, CDR1 is SNHLY, CDR2 FYNNEI. CDR3 length equals 13 residues. CDR3 sequence (DNA): TGTGCCAGCAGGCGACAGGACAATCAGCCCCAGCATTTT. It codes for CASRRQDNQPQHF.

In this sample, this clonotype turned up a few times. The chain carries TRBV5-1 and TRBJ2-7, with D tentatively TRBD2 (5 bases). V was shortened by 1 base and J by 0 bases, with 17 bases between the two germline ends. The CDR3 covers 17 residues. The germline V gene encodes CDR1 SGHRS and CDR2 YFSETQ. The CDR3 DNA follows: TGCGCCAGCAGCTTGTACCCAGTAGCGTTGAGCTCCTACGAGCAGTACTTC. As protein: CASSLYPVALSSYEQYF. Based on the CDR3 plus reference TRBV5-1 and TRBJ2-7, the full variable domain is KAGVTQTPRYLIKTRGQQVTLSCSPISGHRSVSWYQQTPGQGLQFLFEYFSETQRNKGNFPGRFSGRQFSNSRSEMNVSTLELGDSALYLCASSLYPVALSSYEQYFGPGTRLTVT.

This clonotype was counted many times. This chain joins TRBV20-1 and TRBJ1-2; a weak D match, TRBD1 (6 bases). The CDR3 is 16 residues long. Trimming cost V 2 bases and J 3 bases, with 19 bases left between them. Germline CDR1 reads DFQATT; CDR2 reads SNEGSKA (reference sequence). The CDR3 sequence is CSARQGTRGSHYGYTF. In DNA form, the CDR3 reads TGCAGTGCTAGACAAGGGACAAGGGGGAGTCACTATGGCTACACCTTC.

The chain recombines TRBV5-6 with TRBJ2-1; no definite D call. Germline V gene data show CDR1 as SGHDT and CDR2 as YYEEEE. V dropped 4 bases and J dropped 3 bases, with 11 bases sitting between them. CDR3 size: 14 residues. The CDR3 nucleotides read TGTGCCAGCAGCCTCATTGTCGACTACAATGAGCAGTTCTTC. It is translated as CASSLIVDYNEQFF.

This clonotype was seen a handful of times. The chain joins TRBV12-3 or TRBV12-4 to TRBJ2-3; TRBD2 agrees at 14 bases. The CDR3 length is 15 residues. J was trimmed by 11 bases and V by 6 bases; bases with no gene match: 10. CDR3 nucleotide sequence: TGTGCCAGCAGAGAGGGACTAGCGGGAGTGGTGGTGCAGTATTTT. Protein sequence: CASREGLAGVVVQYF.

The chain recombines TRBV6-1 with TRBJ1-5, with 10 bases lining up with TRBD1. The CDR3 is 17 residues long. With V trimmed by 2 bases and J by 8 bases, 12 bases remained unmatched. Germline V gene data show CDR1 as MNHNS and CDR2 as SASEGT. The CDR3 here is CASSESSGDRGNKPQHF. The CDR3 DNA reads TGTGCCAGCAGTGAATCGAGCGGGGACAGGGGTAATAAGCCCCAGCATTTT.

The sample holds a few counts of this clonotype. The chain carries TRBV20-1 and TRBJ2-7; 10 bases line up with TRBD2. The length of the CDR3 is 14 residues. Trimming took 5 bases from V and 1 from J; bases not matched to a gene: 5. CDR1 and CDR2 from the germline V gene are DFQATT and SNEGSKA (reference sequence). The CDR3 reads CSAYKLAGSYEQYF. The CDR3 nucleotides are TGCAGTGCTTATAAACTAGCGGGATCCTACGAGCAGTACTTC.

This clonotype has at least ten counts. The genes are TRBV12-3 or TRBV12-4 and TRBJ1-2; no definite D call. Trimming cost V 1 base and J 5 bases, with 5 bases left between them. This CDR3 is built from 12 residues. The CDR3 reads CASSLGSYGYTF. DNA for the CDR3: TGTGCCAGCAGTTTAGGGAGTTATGGCTACACCTTC.

The CDR3 loop is CAISDRGQAGHSYNEQFF. The DNA for the CDR3 is TGTGCCATCAGTGATCGGGGGCAGGCGGGACACTCCTACAATGAGCAGTTCTTC. The chain employs TRBV10-3 and TRBJ2-1; the D call may be TRBD1 or TRBD2 (6 bases each). Looked up from germline, CDR1 is ENHRY and CDR2 is SYGVKD. V lost 3 bases and J 0 bases, leaving 18 bases between the germline ends. The CDR3 runs to 18 residues.

The V call is TRBV29-1, the J call TRBJ1-1; 7 bases match TRBD1. J gave up 6 bases and V 5 bases, and 3 bases lay outside the gene matches. There are 11 residues in the CDR3. Germline V gene sequence: CDR1 SQVTM, CDR2 ANQGSEA. CDR3 sequence: CSVSTGPEAFF. CDR3 coding DNA: TGCAGCGTTTCGACAGGGCCTGAAGCTTTCTTT.

This chain links TRBV3-1 with TRBJ2-5; weak D call: TRBD1 (5 bases). V was trimmed by 3 bases and J by 1 base, leaving 15 bases between them. Per germline, CDR1 LGHDT and CDR2 YNNKEL (reference sequence). This CDR3 has 16 residues. The CDR3 coding sequence is TGTGCCAGCAGCCACGAAAAGGACACCCTCCAAGAGACCCAGTACTTC. Its translation is CASSHEKDTLQETQYF.

The chain employs TRBV20-1 and TRBJ2-7; a possible D gene is TRBD1 (6 bases). CDR1 and CDR2 from the germline V gene are DFQATT and SNEGSKA (reference sequence). The CDR3 runs to 13 residues. The V and J ends lost 5 bases and 0 bases respectively, with 11 bases between them. CDR3 amino acids: CSASRQDSYEQYF. CDR3 sequence (DNA): TGCAGTGCTTCCAGACAGGACTCCTACGAGCAGTACTTC.

The V call is TRBV7-9, the J call TRBJ2-4; D gene uncertain. Germline CDR1 SEHNR, CDR2 FQNEAQ (reference sequence). This CDR3 is 13 amino acids long. V lost 4 bases and J lost 6, with 10 bases in between. The CDR3, as DNA: TGTGCCAGCAGCTCCTCAGAAAGAAACATTCAGTACTTC. Protein sequence: CASSSSERNIQYF.

This clonotype was counted many times. The chain has TRBV3-1 and TRBJ1-4; D gene uncertain. Germline-derived CDR1 and CDR2 are LGHDT and YNNKEL (reference sequence). This CDR3 has 17 residues. V was cut by 1 base and J by 5 bases, with 17 bases left in between. The CDR3 protein is CASSQVLSGTRNEKLFF. Here the CDR3 DNA reads TGTGCCAGCAGCCAAGTTCTATCCGGAACCCGGAATGAAAAACTGTTTTTT. Looking up the rest from reference TRBV3-1 and TRBJ1-4 gives the full variable domain: DTAVSQTPKYLVTQMGNDKSIKCEQNLGHDTMYWYKQDSKKFLKIMFSYNNKELIINETVPNRFSPKSPDKAHLNLHINSLELGDSAVYFCASSQVLSGTRNEKLFFGSGTQLSVL.

The chain joins TRBV28 to TRBJ2-3, with D possibly being TRBD2 (6 bases). Per germline, CDR1 MDHEN and CDR2 SYDVKM. The germline V and J ends were trimmed by 5 bases and 3 bases, with 12 bases remaining between them. This CDR3 is built from 14 residues. The CDR3 DNA is TGTGCCAGCAGTCCGGGCCGGGGGACAGATACGCAGTATTTT. It specifies CASSPGRGTDTQYF.

This clonotype has at least ten counts. V and J are TRBV28 and TRBJ1-1; D call uncertain. CDR3 length: 15 residues. The germline V gene encodes CDR1 MDHEN and CDR2 SYDVKM. The ends were cut back, 3 bases at V and 0 bases at J, with 11 bases in the middle. The CDR3 reads CASSLARAMNTEAFF. The CDR3 nucleotides are TGTGCCAGCAGTTTGGCGCGGGCCATGAACACTGAAGCTTTCTTT.

There are a few counts of this clonotype. The chain is built from TRBV7-6 and TRBJ1-5, with no clear D. V lost 5 bases to trimming and J lost 6 bases, with 11 bases between them. The CDR3 spans 13 residues. Germline V lookup: CDR1 SGHVS, CDR2 FNYEAQ. DNA for the CDR3: TGTGCCAGCAGCCCCGAGGTTGGTCAGCCCCAGCATTTT. Translating it yields CASSPEVGQPQHF. The full variable domain, rest sourced from reference TRBV7-6 and TRBJ1-5, is GAGVSQSPRYKVTKRGQDVALRCDPISGHVSLYWYRQALGQGPEFLTYFNYEAQQDKSGLPNDRFSAERPEGSISTLTIQRTEQRDSAMYRCASSPEVGQPQHFGDGTRLSIL.

This clonotype has a count of ten or more. The chain links TRBV2 to TRBJ2-3; 10 nucleotides line up with TRBD2. V lost 6 bases to trimming and J lost 7 bases; unmatched junction nucleotides: 7. CDR1 SNHLY and CDR2 FYNNEI come from the germline V gene. This CDR3 has 14 residues. The CDR3 is CASRPRTSGNTQYF. The CDR3 DNA reads as TGTGCCAGCAGACCCCGGACTAGCGGTAATACGCAGTATTTT.

This clonotype was seen at least ten times. V usage is TRBV2 and J usage is TRBJ1-5; possibly TRBD1 for D (5 bases). There are 13 residues in the CDR3. V lost 6 bases and J lost 4, with 10 bases in between. Germline-derived CDR1 and CDR2 are SNHLY and FYNNEI. CDR3 DNA: TGTGCCAGCAGAATGAGGGGTAATCAGCCCCAGCATTTT. Its protein is CASRMRGNQPQHF.

This clonotype was recorded at least ten times. The chain uses TRBV10-3 and TRBJ2-1, with D maybe TRBD1 (6 bases). In germline, CDR1 is ENHRY, CDR2 SYGVKD. V was trimmed by 6 bases and J by 8 bases, leaving 17 bases between them. This CDR3 has 14 amino acids. The CDR3: CAISTPGHGDEQFF. As DNA, the CDR3 is TGTGCCATCAGCACCCCGGGACACGGGGATGAGCAGTTCTTC.